This is a list of T cell receptor beta chains from one sample in a study of control samples from healthy donors and cancer patients. This table comes from immunoSEQ multiplex PCR, and its TCRdb copy is limited to in-frame clones, with some not included. Here the sample spans roughly 170,000 clones, around 92% being singletons. The sample consisted of blood. The receptors stem from a woman aged 40 to 50 in good health. The CDR3 runs from the conserved cysteine through the conserved F or W. The D gene is left open where the match is weak. Clone size is given for some rows only: seen once, a few or many times, or a class if the clone is expanded.

d_call | j_call | clone_size | v_call | cdr3_aa | cdr3_nt
. | TRBJ1-5 | . | TRBV7-6 | CASSLGAGTNQPQHF | TGTGCCAGCAGCTTGGGGGCAGGTACCAATCAGCCCCAGCATTTT
. | TRBJ2-7 | . | TRBV7-2 | CASSLGWRGPSYEQYF | TGTGCCAGCAGCTTAGGGTGGCGGGGACCCTCCTACGAGCAGTACTTC
. | TRBJ1-2 | . | TRBV9 | CASSVVGPNYGYTF | TGTGCCAGCAGCGTAGTAGGCCCTAACTATGGCTACACCTTC
. | TRBJ2-3 | . | TRBV5-1 | CASSTERDTQYF | TGCGCCAGCAGCACAGAACGGGATACGCAGTATTTT
. | TRBJ2-1 | . | TRBV10-3 | CAISDQGGGNEQFF | TGTGCCATCAGTGACCAGGGGGGGGGCAATGAGCAGTTCTTC
TRBD1 | TRBJ1-2 | . | TRBV27 | CASSSSPDRGLGYTF | TGTGCCAGCAGTTCCTCTCCGGACAGGGGGCTAGGCTACACCTTC
. | TRBJ2-7 | . | TRBV5-6 | CASSFNGGIQYF | TGTGCCAGCAGCTTCAACGGAGGGATACAGTACTTC
. | TRBJ1-2 | . | TRBV12-3/TRBV12-4 | CATYSANYGYTF | TGTGCCACCTACTCAGCAAACTATGGCTACACCTTC
. | TRBJ1-1 | . | TRBV7-8 | CASSVTATGHSTEAFF | TGTGCCAGCAGCGTGACCGCTACAGGCCACTCCACTGAAGCTTTCTTT
TRBD1 | TRBJ1-1 | . | TRBV7-9 | CASRLPGGQNTEAFF | TGTGCCAGCAGACTTCCAGGGGGGCAGAACACTGAAGCTTTCTTT
TRBD1 | TRBJ2-7 | . | TRBV19 | CASSIDFRTGLFEQYF | TGTGCCAGTAGTATAGATTTCCGGACAGGGCTCTTCGAGCAGTACTTC
. | TRBJ2-5 | . | TRBV7-2 | CASSRGTQETQYF | TGTGCCAGCAGCCGGGGGACCCAAGAGACCCAGTACTTC
TRBD2 | TRBJ2-3 | . | TRBV3-1/TRBV3-2 | CASSPSGVDTDTQYF | TGTGCCAGCAGCCCTAGCGGGGTAGACACAGATACGCAGTATTTT
. | TRBJ2-1 | . | TRBV27 | CASSFRGQGGNEQFF | TGTGCCAGCAGTTTTCGGGGGCAGGGGGGGAATGAGCAGTTCTTC
TRBD1 | TRBJ2-7 | . | TRBV5-4 | CASSLGQGSEQYF | TGTGCCAGCAGCCTGGGACAGGGGTCCGAGCAGTACTTC
. | TRBJ1-4 | . | TRBV5-1 | CASSYDGRGELFF | TGCGCCAGCAGTTACGATGGCAGGGGAGAACTGTTTTTT
. | TRBJ1-3 | once | TRBV6-5 | CASMGERNSGNTIYF | TGTGCCAGCATGGGGGAACGGAACTCTGGAAACACCATATATTTT
TRBD1 | TRBJ1-3 | . | TRBV27 | CASSLSPGGSGNTIYF | TGTGCCAGCAGTTTATCGCCAGGGGGCTCTGGAAACACCATATATTTT
. | TRBJ1-4 | . | TRBV5-3 | CARSLISGTTNEKLFF | TGTGCCAGAAGCTTAATATCAGGGACAACTAATGAAAAACTGTTTTTT
. | TRBJ2-5 | . | TRBV24-1 | CATSRGLKTQYF | TGTGCCACCTCAAGGGGGTTGAAGACCCAGTACTTC
. | TRBJ2-2 | . | TRBV11-2 | CASSFYSPNTGELFF | TGTGCCAGCAGCTTCTATAGTCCGAACACCGGGGAGCTGTTTTTT
TRBD2 | TRBJ2-7 | . | TRBV29-1 | CSVLGLAGGYEQYF | TGCAGCGTCCTCGGACTAGCGGGGGGGTACGAGCAGTACTTC
TRBD2 | TRBJ2-2 | . | TRBV3-1/TRBV3-2 | CASSPPPRGANTGELFF | TGTGCCAGCAGCCCCCCGCCGCGGGGGGCGAACACCGGGGAGCTGTTTTTT
. | TRBJ2-1 | . | TRBV5-4 | CASRFGDNEQFF | TGTGCCAGCAGGTTTGGGGACAATGAGCAGTTCTTC
. | TRBJ2-7 | . | TRBV10-2 | CASSATNYEQYF | TGCGCCAGCAGTGCGACCAATTACGAGCAGTACTTC
TRBD1 | TRBJ2-3 | . | TRBV2 | CASSPILLDRASTDTQYF | TGTGCCAGCAGTCCTATTTTACTGGACAGGGCCAGCACAGATACGCAGTATTTT
TRBD2 | TRBJ2-5 | . | TRBV24-1 | CATSDRAGGQETQYF | TGTGCCACCAGTGATCGAGCGGGGGGCCAAGAGACCCAGTACTTC
. | TRBJ1-1 | . | TRBV6-6 | CASGIQGTEAFF | TGTGCCAGCGGAATTCAGGGGACTGAAGCTTTCTTT
. | TRBJ2-4 | . | TRBV7-9 | CASSQGATGWENIQYF | TGTGCCAGCAGCCAGGGCGCGACAGGTTGGGAAAACATTCAGTACTTC
TRBD2 | TRBJ2-1 | . | TRBV19 | CASSIASRGGGHNEQFF | TGTGCCAGTAGTATAGCCTCCCGGGGGGGCGGCCACAATGAGCAGTTCTTC
. | TRBJ2-7 | . | TRBV27 | CASSLPGPPEQYF | TGTGCCAGCAGTTTACCGGGACCGCCCGAGCAGTACTTC
. | TRBJ2-5 | . | TRBV4-2 | CASSQDQTISETQYF | TGTGCCAGCAGCCAAGATCAAACTATATCAGAGACCCAGTACTTC
. | TRBJ1-2 | . | TRBV10-1 | CATSQGPYGYTF | TGCGCCACTTCCCAGGGCCCCTATGGCTACACCTTC
. | TRBJ1-4 | . | TRBV6-1 | CASSEDAGYSLKLFF | TGTGCCAGCAGTGAAGATGCAGGCTATTCGTTAAAACTGTTTTTT
TRBD1 | TRBJ2-1 | . | TRBV25-1 | CASSSRDRLDEQFF | TGTGCCAGCAGTTCCCGGGACAGGCTCGATGAGCAGTTCTTC
. | TRBJ1-2 | . | TRBV3-1/TRBV3-2 | CASSQDWGTNYGYTF | TGTGCCAGCAGCCAAGATTGGGGAACTAACTATGGCTACACCTTC
. | TRBJ1-1 | once | TRBV7-8 | CASSLAPGGTEAFF | TGTGCCAGCAGCTTAGCGCCGGGGGGCACTGAAGCTTTCTTT
TRBD1 | TRBJ1-3 | . | TRBV2 | CASSTGGDGNTIYF | TGTGCCAGCAGCACAGGGGGCGATGGAAACACCATATATTTT
TRBD2 | TRBJ2-7 | . | TRBV3-1/TRBV3-2 | CASSQPRYRLAGGPTQQYF | TGTGCCAGCAGCCAACCTCGGTACAGGCTAGCGGGGGGTCCTACGCAGCAGTACTTC
. | TRBJ1-2 | . | TRBV29-1 | CSAAQGNYGYTF | TGCAGCGCCGCACAGGGAAACTATGGCTACACCTTC
TRBD2 | TRBJ2-3 | . | TRBV20-1 | CSASYSGGADTQYF | TGCAGTGCTAGTTACAGCGGGGGGGCAGATACGCAGTATTTT
. | TRBJ2-1 | . | TRBV6-1 | CASSEWASNEQFF | TGTGCCAGCAGTGAATGGGCTTCCAATGAGCAGTTCTTC